The present T cell receptor beta chain was sequenced within a study of cytomegalovirus exposure and HLA in healthy donors. Study-wide results and caveats: In most subjects, TCR beta sequences reportedly gave accurate predictions of HLA-A and HLA-B alleles. Listed as cytomegalovirus-associated were over 150 TCR beta chains. The sole available immune exposure information was CMV serostatus. Later genetic work tied a missense DCLRE1C variant to beta-chain V and J trimming.

With 60 Vbeta and 13 Jbeta primers, the PCR was carried out. Clones were sequenced by immunoSEQ multiplex PCR, and TCRdb holds only the in-frame ones, with some missing. The sample carries about 140,000 clones, about 75% recorded once. A word on this clone: The antigen remains undetermined.

Germline loops: CDR1 SGHRS, CDR2 YFSETQ. There are 16 residues in the CDR3. Unmatched junction bases numbered 3, after V lost 0 bases and J lost 4 bases. This TCR came from a man younger than 45 in good health and CMV-seronegative. The V gene is TRBV5-1, the J gene TRBJ2-1; 11 nucleotides align to TRBD2. What was sequenced was PBMCs. The CDR3 sequence: CASSLVVAGGYNEQFF. CDR3 nucleotides: TGCGCCAGCAGCTTGGTAGTAGCGGGAGGGTACAATGAGCAGTTCTTC.